The 21 T cell receptor beta chains listed next were all sequenced from one sample in a study of T cell responses to AZD1222 COVID-19 vaccine. The protocol was immunoSEQ multiplex PCR, while the TCRdb copy is restricted to in-frame clones and leaves out a portion. This sample has 150,000 to 200,000 clones; more than 70% occur once, and the top ten carry around 5.5%. The source was peripheral blood, collected on day 0 of AZD1222 vaccination. The receptors stem from an adult in good health.

The rearrangement links TRBV15 to TRBJ1-4; tentative D call: TRBD1 (5 bases). V lost 0 bases and J lost 4, with 9 bases in between. Germline-derived CDR1 and CDR2 are LNHNV and YYDKDF (reference sequence). The CDR3 length is 15 residues. CDR3 sequence reads: CATSREGRNNEKLFF. The CDR3 nucleotides read TGTGCCACCAGCAGAGAGGGACGGAATAATGAAAAACTGTTTTTT.

The chain employs TRBV11-2 and TRBJ2-7; TRBD2 aligns across 11 bases. This CDR3 contains 16 residues. Germline V gene lookup returns CDR1 SGHAT and CDR2 FQNNGV. The junction had 6 bases not matched to a gene; V was cut back by 5 bases and J by 0 bases. Here the CDR3 DNA reads TGTGCCAGCAGCCTCTCTAGCGGGGGGAGCTCCTACGAGCAGTACTTC. Encoded protein: CASSLSSGGSSYEQYF.

The chain combines TRBV12-3 or TRBV12-4 with TRBJ1-5; 8 nucleotides match TRBD1. Germline trimming cut 5 bases from V and 7 bases from J; bases unmatched to any gene: 4. The CDR3 runs 13 residues. The CDR3 DNA reads as TGTGCCAGCAGTCGACAGGGGCAACAGCCCCAGCATTTT. Its protein is CASSRQGQQPQHF.

The chain joins TRBV9 to TRBJ2-5; 7 nucleotides align to TRBD1. V was pared by 0 bases and J by 3 bases, with 8 bases of the junction left unmatched. The germline V gene has CDR1 SGDLS and CDR2 YYNGEE. The CDR3 runs 16 residues. The CDR3: CASSVGGTAVKETQYF. CDR3 in DNA: TGTGCCAGCAGCGTAGGGGGGACAGCGGTCAAAGAGACCCAGTACTTC.

This chain joins TRBV9 and TRBJ2-2; possible D gene TRBD2, 5 bases. Germline V lookup: CDR1 SGDLS, CDR2 YYNGEE. The V and J ends lost 4 bases and 4 bases respectively, with 8 bases between them. The CDR3 sequence is 13 residues long. CDR3: CASSPGVTGELFF. The CDR3 DNA reads TGTGCCAGCAGCCCCGGGGTCACCGGGGAGCTGTTTTTT. The full variable domain, its missing parts supplied by reference TRBV9 and TRBJ2-2, is DSGVTQTPKHLITATGQRVTLRCSPRSGDLSVYWYQQSLDQGLQFLIQYYNGEERAKGNILERFSAQQFPDLHSELNLSSLELGDSALYFCASSPGVTGELFFGEGSRLTVL.

This CDR3 reads CASSLARRQGGEKLFF. The CDR3 DNA reads as TGTGCCAGCAGCTTAGCGCGTCGACAGGGAGGCGAAAAACTGTTTTTT. The chain recombines TRBV7-9 with TRBJ1-4, with 7 bases lining up with TRBD1. V lost 0 bases and J lost 8; bases outside the gene matches: 9. Germline-derived CDR1 and CDR2 are SEHNR and FQNEAQ (reference sequence). The CDR3 extends over 16 amino acids.

The V gene is TRBV19, the J gene TRBJ1-5; 10 bases are shared with TRBD1. Germline CDR1 reads LNHDA; CDR2 reads SQIVND (reference sequence). The junction had 2 bases not matched to a gene; V was cut back by 4 bases and J by 2 bases. The CDR3 has 15 amino acids. CDR3 residues: CASSSGQGGNQPQHF. As DNA, the CDR3 is TGTGCCAGTAGTAGTGGACAGGGGGGCAATCAGCCCCAGCATTTT.

The V gene is TRBV5-1, the J gene TRBJ1-1; possible D gene TRBD1, 6 bases. V was pared by 4 bases and J by 4 bases, with 14 bases between. This CDR3 has 14 residues. Germline lookup yields CDR1 SGHRS and CDR2 YFSETQ. The DNA for the CDR3 is TGCGCCAGCAGCAGCCAGGGGAGCGGCACTGAAGCTTTCTTT. Its translation is CASSSQGSGTEAFF.

J is TRBJ1-1 and V is TRBV5-1; TRBD1 agrees at 11 bases. V lost 3 bases to trimming and J lost 6 bases; unmatched junction nucleotides: 7. The CDR3 is 15 residues long. Germline CDR1 SGHRS, CDR2 YFSETQ. The CDR3 loop is CASSSGQGANAEAFF. In DNA, the CDR3 is TGCGCCAGCAGCTCAGGACAGGGGGCGAATGCTGAAGCTTTCTTT. The entire variable domain, with the rest obtained from reference TRBV5-1 and TRBJ1-1, is as follows: KAGVTQTPRYLIKTRGQQVTLSCSPISGHRSVSWYQQTPGQGLQFLFEYFSETQRNKGNFPGRFSGRQFSNSRSEMNVSTLELGDSALYLCASSSGQGANAEAFFGQGTRLTVV.

The CDR3 region has the DNA TGCAGCGTTGGAACTCAGGGTCTGGAGGCTTATGGCTACACCTTC. This codes for CSVGTQGLEAYGYTF. The genes are TRBV29-1 and TRBJ1-2, with D perhaps TRBD1 (5 bases). The CDR3 has 15 amino acids. Germline V gene lookup returns CDR1 SQVTM and CDR2 ANQGSEA. The ends were cut back, 4 bases at V and 5 bases at J, with 20 bases in the middle. Full variable domain (remainder filled in from reference TRBV29-1 and TRBJ1-2): SAVISQKPSRDICQRGTSLTIQCQVDSQVTMMFWYRQQPGQSLTLIATANQGSEATYESGFVIDKFPISRPNLTFSTLTVSNMSPEDSSIYLCSVGTQGLEAYGYTFGSGTRLTVV.

The DNA for the CDR3 is TGTGCCAGCAGTTCCCGTGGGCGGGGCTACAATGAGCAGTTCTTC. Translating it yields CASSSRGRGYNEQFF. The rearrangement uses TRBV7-6 and TRBJ2-1; possible D gene TRBD2, 6 bases. Germline V gene sequence: CDR1 SGHVS, CDR2 FNYEAQ. The V and J ends lost 6 bases and 3 bases respectively, with 15 bases between them. The CDR3 is 15 residues long.

This clone was observed a handful of times. This chain links TRBV6-2 or TRBV6-3 with TRBJ1-6; the D is unclear. Trimming pared 2 bases from V and 7 bases from J, leaving 15 bases between. Germline CDR1 and CDR2: MNHEY and SVGEGT. The CDR3 sequence is 16 residues long. Here the CDR3 reads CASSYLPTGGNSPLHF. Written as DNA, the CDR3 is TGTGCCAGCAGTTACCTACCCACCGGTGGGAATTCACCCCTCCACTTT.

The chain carries TRBV28 and TRBJ1-5; TRBD1 might be the D (5 bases). Germline assignment: CDR1 MDHEN and CDR2 SYDVKM. The CDR3 covers 14 residues. Trimming shortened V by 8 bases and J by 3 bases, and 14 bases separated the two germline ends. The CDR3 DNA sequence: TGTGCCAGCGAGGCGGGGGGGATCAATCAGCCCCAGCATTTT. Residues: CASEAGGINQPQHF.

The chain combines TRBV5-1 with TRBJ1-1, with 7 bases fitting TRBD1. Germline V gene lookup returns CDR1 SGHRS and CDR2 YFSETQ. The CDR3 contains 15 residues. The J segment lost 8 bases and the V segment lost 3 bases, leaving 13 bases of the junction unmatched. The DNA of the CDR3 is TGCGCCAGCAGCTCCACTCCGGACAGGCCCTGGGAAGCTTTCTTT. Protein: CASSSTPDRPWEAFF.

In this sample, this clone is medium-sized (0.01 to 0.1%). This chain uses TRBV24-1 with TRBJ2-1, with TRBD2 as a possible D gene (6 bases). CDR1 and CDR2 (germline): KGHDR, SFDVKD. The CDR3 runs 15 residues. Trimming took off 4 bases at V and 5 bases at J, with 14 bases between the two ends. CDR3 residues: CATSDRRLGNNEQFF. The CDR3 region has the DNA TGTGCCACCAGTGACCGTCGACTAGGGAACAATGAGCAGTTCTTC.

The chain recombines TRBV7-2 with TRBJ1-4, with D possibly matching TRBD1 (5 bases). Looked up from germline, CDR1 is SGHTA and CDR2 is FQGNSA. The CDR3 loop spans 15 amino acids. V lost 3 bases and J 8 bases, leaving 16 bases between the germline ends. The CDR3 protein is CASSFNSGSQEKLFF. The CDR3 coding sequence is TGTGCCAGCAGCTTTAACTCAGGGAGCCAAGAAAAACTGTTTTTT.

The rearrangement links TRBV9 to TRBJ1-6; TRBD1 matches at 7 bases. The CDR3 runs 17 residues. After removal of 1 base from V and 0 bases from J, the junction contained 4 bases not matched to a gene. Germline assignment: CDR1 SGDLS and CDR2 YYNGEE. CDR3 DNA sequence: TGTGCCAGCAGCGTATCGGCAGGGGGCTCCTATAATTCACCCCTCCACTTT. It codes for CASSVSAGGSYNSPLHF.

The chain carries TRBV5-1 and TRBJ2-7; unclear D gene. Germline V gives CDR1 SGHRS, CDR2 YFSETQ. With 4 bases removed from V and 2 bases from J, the gap between germline ends came to 10 bases. The CDR3 runs 13 residues. The DNA of the CDR3 is TGCGCCAGCAGCAACGCCGTAACCTACGAGCAGTACTTC. Translation: CASSNAVTYEQYF.

This chain uses TRBV30 with TRBJ2-5; possibly TRBD2 for D (6 bases). This CDR3 spans 15 amino acids. Trimming cost V 4 bases and J 2 bases, with 17 bases left between them. Germline-derived CDR1 and CDR2 are GTSNPN and SVGIG (reference sequence). The CDR3 DNA is TGTGCCTGGAACAAGCCGGGACTGTTACAAGAGACCCAGTACTTC. This codes for CAWNKPGLLQETQYF.

The chain is built from TRBV7-8 and TRBJ2-5; D may be TRBD1 or TRBD2 (5 bases each). Trimming took 5 bases from V and 3 from J, leaving 25 bases between them. The CDR3 has 18 amino acids. Germline-derived CDR1 and CDR2 are SGHVS and FQNEAQ. CDR3 sequence reads: CASSPDRTVWGSEETQYF. CDR3 DNA: TGTGCCAGCAGCCCAGACCGGACTGTTTGGGGGAGCGAAGAGACCCAGTACTTC.

The chain recombines TRBV18 with TRBJ1-6; D unresolved. Trimming shortened V by 6 bases and J by 5 bases, and 5 bases separated the two germline ends. The CDR3 contains 12 residues. From germline, CDR1 is KGHSH and CDR2 LQKENI. In nucleotides, the CDR3 is TGTGCCAGCTCGCGAAATAATTCACCCCTCCACTTT. It specifies CASSRNNSPLHF.